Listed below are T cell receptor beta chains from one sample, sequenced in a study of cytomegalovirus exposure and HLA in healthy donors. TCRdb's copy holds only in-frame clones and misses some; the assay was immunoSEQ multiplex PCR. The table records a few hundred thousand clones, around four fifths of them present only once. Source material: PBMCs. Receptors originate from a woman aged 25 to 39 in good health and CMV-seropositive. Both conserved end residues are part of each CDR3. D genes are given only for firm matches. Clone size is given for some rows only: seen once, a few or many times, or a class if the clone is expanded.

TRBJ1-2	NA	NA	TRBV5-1	TGCGCCAGCAGCTTGGCCCGGGACGGAGTGAGCTACACCTTC	CASSLARDGVSYTF
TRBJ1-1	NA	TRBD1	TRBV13	TGTGCCAGCAGCACGCCAAGGGGGCGCCTGACTGAAGCTTTCTTT	CASSTPRGRLTEAFF
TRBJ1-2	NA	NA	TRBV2	TGTGCCAGCAGTGTGACGGGTAACTATGGCTACACCTTC	CASSVTGNYGYTF
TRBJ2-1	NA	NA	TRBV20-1	TGCAGTGTAGCGGACAATGAGCAGTTCTTC	CSVADNEQFF
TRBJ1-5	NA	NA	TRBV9	TGTGCCAGCAGCGTAGGCAGGGGCTATCAGCCCCAGCATTTT	CASSVGRGYQPQHF
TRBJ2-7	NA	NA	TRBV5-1	TGCGCCAGCAGCTTCGCAGAGTTCTACGAGCAGTACTTC	CASSFAEFYEQYF
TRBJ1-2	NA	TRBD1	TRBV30	TGTGCCTGGGGGGCCAGGGGGAACTATGGCTACACCTTC	CAWGARGNYGYTF
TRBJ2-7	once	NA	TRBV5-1	TGCGCCAGCAGCCCACCTGGGTACGAGCAGTACTTC	CASSPPGYEQYF
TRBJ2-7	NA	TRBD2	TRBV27	TGTGCCAGCAGAACTATAGGACTAGCGGGAGGCCTTTCCTACGAGCAGTACTTC	CASRTIGLAGGLSYEQYF
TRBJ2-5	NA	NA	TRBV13	TGTGCCAGCAGCTCCAAAGAGACCCAGTACTTC	CASSSKETQYF
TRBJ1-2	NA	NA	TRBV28	TGTGCCAGCAGTTTATCTCGTGACTATGGCTACACCTTC	CASSLSRDYGYTF
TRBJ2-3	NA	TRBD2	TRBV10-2	TGCGCCAGCAGTGGAGCGGGGGCAGTCACAGATACGCAGTATTTT	CASSGAGAVTDTQYF
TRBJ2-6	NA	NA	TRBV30	TGTGCCTGGAGCGCTATCTCTGGGGCCAACGTCCTGACTTTC	CAWSAISGANVLTF
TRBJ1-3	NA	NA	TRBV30	TGTGCCTGGGCTAGATGGGGAAACACCATATATTTT	CAWARWGNTIYF
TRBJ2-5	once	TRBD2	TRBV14	TGTGCCAGCAGCCTGGGACTAGCGGGCAAGCTACAGTACTTC	CASSLGLAGKLQYF
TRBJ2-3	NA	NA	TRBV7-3	TGTGCCAGCAGCTTGATGGGTGATGCAGATACGCAGTATTTT	CASSLMGDADTQYF